Included here is one T cell receptor (beta chain) sequence, with context. Its antigen is not identified. TCRdb called the 5' RACE reads again in MiXCR, with one record for every CDR3 protein. The data show 350,000 to 450,000 distinct CDR3 sequences, around 18% seen once. The data were obtained in a study of identical twins. Findings and limits, study-wide: Out-of-frame alpha sequences shared between twins exhibited an excess of low generation probability.

CDR1 DFQATT and CDR2 SNEGSKA come from the germline V gene (reference sequence). The CDR3 runs to 16 residues. V trimming: 3 bases; J trimming: 8 bases; junction bases outside the gene matches: 12. Sequenced: naive T cells sorted from blood. The V and J genes are TRBV20-1 and TRBJ2-1; 11 positions match TRBD1. The receptor's source is a man aged 50 to 60 in good health. In nucleotides, the CDR3 is TGCAGTGCTAGCGGATGGGGGACAGGGGGGAGCGATGAGCAGTTCTTC. As protein: CSASGWGTGGSDEQFF.